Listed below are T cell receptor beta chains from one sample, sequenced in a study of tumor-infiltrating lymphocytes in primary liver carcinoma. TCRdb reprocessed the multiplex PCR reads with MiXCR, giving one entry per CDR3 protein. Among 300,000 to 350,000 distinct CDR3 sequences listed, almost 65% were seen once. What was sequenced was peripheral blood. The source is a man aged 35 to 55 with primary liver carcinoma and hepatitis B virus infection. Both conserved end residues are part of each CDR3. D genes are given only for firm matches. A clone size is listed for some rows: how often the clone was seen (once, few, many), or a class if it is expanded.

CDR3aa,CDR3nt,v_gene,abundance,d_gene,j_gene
CASIHNSNYGYSF,TGTGCCAGCATCCATAACTCCAACTATGGCTACTCCTTC,TRBV12-3/TRBV12-4,-,-,TRBJ1-2
CASRGRLGAGNQPQHF,TGTGCCAGCAGGGGAAGGTTGGGGGCTGGCAATCAGCCCCAGCATTTT,TRBV6-1,many,-,TRBJ1-5
CVNSSGTGYNTGELFF,TGTGTCAACAGCTCCGGGACAGGCTATAACACCGGGGAGCTGTTTTTT,TRBV11-2,-,TRBD1,TRBJ2-2
CAGRRITGGTKYNEQFF,TGTGCCGGCAGACGTATAACAGGAGGGACAAAGTACAATGAGCAGTTCTTC,TRBV6-2/TRBV6-3,once,-,TRBJ2-1
CASSFGGQSSYDQYF,TGTGCCAGCAGCTTCGGGGGACAGAGCTCCTACGATCAGTACTTC,TRBV5-6,-,-,TRBJ2-7
CASRQDRASEQYF,TGTGCCAGCAGGCAGGACAGGGCGAGTGAGCAGTACTTC,TRBV6-1,many,TRBD1,TRBJ2-7
CSVAVSQEAQYF,TGCAGCGTTGCGGTGAGCCAAGAGGCCCAGTACTTC,TRBV29-1,-,-,TRBJ2-5
CASSHVGGEQFF,TGTGCCAGCAGCCATGTAGGAGGTGAGCAGTTCTTC,TRBV4-2,-,-,TRBJ2-1
CASSLVGRYEQYF,TGTGCCAGCAGCCTTGTCGGGAGATACGAGCAGTACTTC,TRBV7-9,few,-,TRBJ2-7
CAISLLGTGSDEQYF,TGTGCCATCAGTTTACTGGGCACAGGGTCGGACGAGCAGTACTTC,TRBV12-3/TRBV12-4,-,-,TRBJ2-7
CASTLLMSTEAFF,TGTGCCAGCACTCTTTTGATGAGCACTGAAGCTTTCTTT,TRBV12-3/TRBV12-4,-,-,TRBJ1-1
CASSNRGDEQFF,TGTGCCAGCAGCAACCGCGGGGATGAGCAGTTCTTC,TRBV6-2/TRBV6-3,many,-,TRBJ2-1
CASSVRWGEDEQYF,TGTGCCAGCAGTGTAAGGTGGGGGGAGGACGAGCAGTACTTC,TRBV28,-,-,TRBJ2-7
CASSYNRDKDTQYF,TGTGCCAGCAGCTATAACAGGGACAAGGATACGCAGTATTTT,TRBV11-2,-,-,TRBJ2-3
CASSPSGTSRYEQYF,TGTGCCAGCAGCCCTTCCGGGACTAGCCGTTACGAGCAGTACTTC,TRBV11-2,once,TRBD2,TRBJ2-7
CSVDGDIDAQYF,TGCAGCGTTGATGGGGACATAGATGCGCAGTATTTT,TRBV29-1,-,-,TRBJ2-3
CASRSDPPNTGELFF,TGTGCCAGCAGGTCGGATCCTCCGAACACCGGGGAGCTGTTTTTT,TRBV6-1,many,-,TRBJ2-2
CASNYLHRYTQYF,TGTGCCAGCAACTACCTACACAGATATACGCAGTATTTT,TRBV11-2,once,-,TRBJ2-3
CASSSQKTGNTIYF,TGTGCCAGCAGCTCGCAGAAAACGGGAAACACCATATATTTT,TRBV11-3,many,-,TRBJ1-3
CASSLERDRYNERSF,TGTGCCAGCAGCTTAGAGAGGGACCGCTACAATGAGCGGTCCTTC,TRBV11-2,-,-,TRBJ2-1
CASTPGTGYYNEQFF,TGTGCCAGCACCCCGGGGACAGGCTACTACAATGAGCAGTTCTTC,TRBV7-2,-,TRBD1,TRBJ2-1
CASSSGTRLSYEQYF,TGCGCCAGCAGCTCCGGGACCAGACTCTCCTACGAGCAGTACTTC,TRBV5-1,-,-,TRBJ2-7
CASSHIAGGYNEQFF,TGTGCCAGCAGCCATATAGCGGGAGGGTACAATGAGCAGTTCTTC,TRBV7-3,few,TRBD2,TRBJ2-1
CASSLGLGASDTGELFF,TGTGCCAGCAGTTTAGGGTTGGGGGCTTCGGACACCGGGGAGCTGTTTTTT,TRBV12-3/TRBV12-4,-,-,TRBJ2-2
CASSPSGDEQFF,TGTGCCAGCAGTCCCTCCGGGGATGAGCAGTTCTTC,TRBV12-3/TRBV12-4,many,-,TRBJ2-1
CSVEGPGAYEQYF,TGCAGCGTTGAGGGACCGGGGGCCTACGAGCAGTACTTC,TRBV29-1,many,-,TRBJ2-7
CASNLSRDRGRTFF,TGTGCCAGCAACTTAAGCCGGGACAGGGGGCGGACTTTCTTT,TRBV11-2,-,TRBD1,TRBJ1-1
CSGGPPGQGITQYF,TGCAGCGGGGGACCACCGGGACAGGGAATTACGCAGTATTTT,TRBV29-1,many,TRBD1,TRBJ2-3
CASTIAGLAGPYEQYF,TGTGCCAGCACTATTGCGGGACTAGCGGGCCCCTACGAGCAGTACTTC,TRBV6-2/TRBV6-3,-,TRBD2,TRBJ2-7
CASSSRAYTDTQYF,TGTGCCAGCAGTTCAAGGGCCTACACAGATACGCAATATTTT,TRBV6-5,once,-,TRBJ2-3
CASSYFTDTQYF,TGTGCCAGCAGTTACTTCACAGATACGCAGTATTTT,TRBV6-2/TRBV6-3,-,-,TRBJ2-3
CASSLPVDTRYF,TGTGCCAGTAGCCTACCCGTGGATACGCGGTATTTT,TRBV11-2,-,-,TRBJ2-3
CASSLRQAPNYGYTF,TGTGCCAGCAGCCTCCGACAGGCGCCCAACTATGGCTACACCTTT,TRBV11-2,-,-,TRBJ1-2
CASSLVIGSGGLADNEQFF,TGTGCCAGCAGCTTAGTTATCGGGTCAGGGGGCCTTGCGGACAATGAGCAGTTCTTC,TRBV11-1,-,TRBD1,TRBJ2-1
CASSYNRENTEAFF,TGTGCCAGCAGCTATAACAGAGAGAACACTGAGGCTTTCTTT,TRBV11-2,-,-,TRBJ1-1
CASRTQGIPNEQYF,TGTGCCAGCAGAACACAGGGAATTCCCAACGAGCAGTACTTC,TRBV21-1,few,-,TRBJ2-7
CATKGAILAEQFF,TGTGCCACCAAGGGGGCCATCTTGGCTGAGCAGTTCTTC,TRBV11-2,once,TRBD1,TRBJ2-1
CAISPRGF,TGTGCCATCAGCCCCCGGGGCTTC,TRBV11-2,-,-,TRBJ2-7
CASSLDHRTRTDMQYF,TGTGCCAGCAGCTTAGATCATCGGACTCGCACAGATATGCAGTATTTT,TRBV11-2,-,-,TRBJ2-3
CASSLTGQGLTEAFF,TGTGCCAGCAGCTTAACGGGACAGGGGTTAACTGAAGCTTTCTTT,TRBV11-2,many,TRBD1,TRBJ1-1
CAGSWGGDMNTEAFF,TGCGCTGGCAGCTGGGGCGGGGACATGAACACTGAAGCTTTCTTT,TRBV5-1,-,-,TRBJ1-1
CASSHHRGQRSGYTF,TGCGCCAGTAGCCACCACAGGGGGCAGAGGAGTGGCTACACGTTC,TRBV4-1,-,TRBD1,TRBJ1-2
CACKRWGERYF,TGTGCCTGCAAAAGGTGGGGCGAGAGGTACTTC,TRBV11-2,-,-,TRBJ2-7
CASSRSGTATMNTEAFF,TGTGCCAGCAGCCGGTCCGGGACGGCCACTATGAACACTGAAGCTTTCTTT,TRBV4-2,many,-,TRBJ1-1
CASSFWGGRTDTQYF,TGTGCCAGCAGCTTCTGGGGAGGGCGTACAGATACGCAGTATTTT,TRBV11-2,medium-sized,TRBD2,TRBJ2-3
CASSRGLSGIVTDTQYF,TGCGCCAGCAGCCGCGGACTATCGGGCATTGTGACAGATACGCAGTATTTT,TRBV4-1,-,-,TRBJ2-3
CASSYTVYNSPLHF,TGTGCCAGCAGTTATACGGTCTATAATTCACCCCTCCACTTT,TRBV6-5,-,-,TRBJ1-6
CASRPGWGNAYGNTF,TGTGCCAGCAGACCGGGCTGGGGGAACGCCTATGGAAACACCTTC,TRBV6-2/TRBV6-3,-,-,TRBJ1-2
CVSSPQSQGAGEQYF,TGTGTCAGCAGCCCACAATCACAGGGGGCGGGCGAGCAGTACTTC,TRBV13,-,TRBD1,TRBJ2-7
CASSPWTSGSIYNEHFF,TGTGCCAGCAGCCCCTGGACTAGCGGGAGTATCTACAATGAGCACTTCTTC,TRBV11-2,once,TRBD2,TRBJ2-1
CASSYGVEEQFF,TGTGCCAGCAGCTATGGGGTCGAAGAGCAGTTCTTC,TRBV11-3,-,-,TRBJ2-1
CASSLNLGEQDF,TGTGCCAGCAGCTTAAACCTGGGCGAGCAGGACTTC,TRBV13,once,-,TRBJ2-7
CSPNGPGLTGPYSYEQYF,TGCAGTCCCAACGGACCGGGACTAACGGGACCATACTCCTACGAGCAGTACTTC,TRBV20-1,-,TRBD2,TRBJ2-7
CASSGKTGADTEAFF,TGCGCCAGCAGCGGAAAGACAGGGGCTGACACTGAAGCTTTCTTT,TRBV5-1,few,TRBD1,TRBJ1-1
CASSSTGRGSNQPQHF,TGTGCCAGCAGTTCCACAGGGAGGGGAAGCAATCAGCCCCAGCATTTT,TRBV28,-,-,TRBJ1-5
CASRQGTTFTQFF,TGTGCCAGCAGGCAGGGGACTACGTTTACACAGTTCTTC,TRBV6-2/TRBV6-3,-,-,TRBJ2-1
CASSESRHSPLHF,TGCGCCAGCAGTGAGTCCCGACATTCACCCCTCCACTTT,TRBV10-2,few,-,TRBJ1-6
CASSLVRDRGRGYHYGYTF,TGTGCCAGCAGCTTGGTGAGGGACAGGGGGCGCGGCTATCACTATGGCTACACCTTC,TRBV5-6,-,TRBD1,TRBJ1-2
CASSQDAGGPGDTQYF,TGCGCCAGCAGCCAAGATGCGGGAGGGCCGGGAGATACGCAGTATTTT,TRBV4-1,-,TRBD2,TRBJ2-3
CASSHDRALFYGYTF,TGTGCCAGCAGCCACGACAGGGCTCTTTTCTATGGCTACACCTTC,TRBV5-6,-,TRBD1,TRBJ1-2